This T cell receptor beta chain was sequenced for a study of blood T cell repertoires in COVID-19. This CDR3 is built from 13 residues. J gave up 3 bases and V 4 bases, and 0 bases lay outside the gene matches. Here immunoSEQ multiplex PCR was the method, and the copy in TCRdb shows in-frame clones only, minus some. The sample lists approximately 150,000 clones, around 80% seen once, with approximately 10% in the top ten. The chain couples TRBV12-3 or TRBV12-4 to TRBJ2-5, with 9 bases aligning to TRBD1. The TCR was taken from a man aged 60-69 years with active or convalescent COVID-19. Sequenced: peripheral blood. CDR3 region: CASSWTGEETQYF. CDR3 nucleotides: TGTGCCAGCAGTTGGACAGGGGAAGAGACCCAGTACTTC.